This T cell receptor (beta chain) was profiled in a study of vaccination and CD4 T cells after COVID-19. Background on the study: From HCoV-229E, HCoV-OC43, HCoV-NL63 and SARS-CoV-2, overlapping spike peptides were used to stimulate the cells. Each control was exposed to a CEFX pool, an HIV-1 Nef pool, or no peptide at all.

Described treatment: approximately 9-day PBMC culture with coronavirus spike peptide pools or control peptides (ViraFEST assay). Both day 3 and day 7 involved replacing half of the medium with fresh IL-2 medium. CDR3 length equals 16 residues. With 2 bases removed from V and 5 bases from J, the gap between germline ends came to 15 bases. From germline, CDR1 is SGHNT and CDR2 YENEEA. This clonotype was observed a few times. Antigen unknown. Cultured CD4+ T-cell DNA underwent Oncomine TCR Beta short-read sequencing. Extraction of genomic DNA was performed on cultured CD4+ T cells. TCRdb itself ran the PCR reads through MiXCR, one entry per CDR3 protein. The data contain roughly 16,000 distinct CDR3 sequences, about 46% of them singletons.

The chain is built from TRBV11-3 and TRBJ2-2; TRBD1 is a possible D gene (6 bases). The TCR sequence derives from a human donor who had recovered from COVID-19. Material for sequencing was CD4+ T cells from blood, cultured in vitro. In DNA, the CDR3 is TGTGCCAGCAGCTTAAGGATGGGGGCGCTGACCGGGGAGCTGTTTTTT. Protein: CASSLRMGALTGELFF.